This T cell receptor (beta chain) derives from a study of blood T cell repertoires in COVID-19. Produced via immunoSEQ multiplex PCR; TCRdb's table is partial and in-frame only. The data hold some 140,000 clones, with more than 75% observed a single time. The source is a man between 65 and 80 years old with active COVID-19. Material for sequencing was peripheral blood.

The CDR3 bases are TGTGCCAGCTCACCGGACAGACGCCAAGAGACCCAGTACTTC. It encodes CASSPDRRQETQYF. The V and J genes are TRBV18 and TRBJ2-5; a weak D match, TRBD1 (6 bases). Germline lookup yields CDR1 KGHSH and CDR2 LQKENI. The CDR3 has 14 residues. The V gene lost 3 bases and the J gene lost 1 base, with 9 bases spanning the gap.